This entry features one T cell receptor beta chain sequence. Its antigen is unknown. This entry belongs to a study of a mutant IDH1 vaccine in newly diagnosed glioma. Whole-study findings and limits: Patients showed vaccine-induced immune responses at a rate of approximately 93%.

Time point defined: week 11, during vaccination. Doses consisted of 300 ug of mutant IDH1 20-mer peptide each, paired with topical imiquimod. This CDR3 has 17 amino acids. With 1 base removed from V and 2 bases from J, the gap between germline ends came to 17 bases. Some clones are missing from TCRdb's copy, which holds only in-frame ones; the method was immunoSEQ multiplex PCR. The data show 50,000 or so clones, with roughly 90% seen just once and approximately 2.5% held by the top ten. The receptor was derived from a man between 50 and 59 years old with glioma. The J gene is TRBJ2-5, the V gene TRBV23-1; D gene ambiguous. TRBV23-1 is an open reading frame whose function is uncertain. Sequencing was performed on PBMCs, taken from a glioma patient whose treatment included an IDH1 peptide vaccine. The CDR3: CASSQFVLCRLQETQYF. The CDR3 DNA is TGCGCCAGCAGTCAATTCGTTTTGTGTCGGTTACAAGAGACCCAGTACTTC.